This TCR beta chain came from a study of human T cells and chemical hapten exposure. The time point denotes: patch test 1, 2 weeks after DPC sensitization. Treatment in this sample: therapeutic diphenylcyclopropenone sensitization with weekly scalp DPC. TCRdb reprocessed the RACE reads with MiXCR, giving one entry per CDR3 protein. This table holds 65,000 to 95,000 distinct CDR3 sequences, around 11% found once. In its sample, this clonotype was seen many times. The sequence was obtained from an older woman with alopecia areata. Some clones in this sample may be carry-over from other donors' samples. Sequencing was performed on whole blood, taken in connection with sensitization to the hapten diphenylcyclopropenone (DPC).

The CDR3 is CASRGQLFLSGANVLTF. The CDR3 DNA reads TGTGCCAGCAGAGGACAGTTATTCCTCTCTGGGGCCAACGTCCTGACTTTC. The V gene is TRBV2, the J gene TRBJ2-6; the D gene is possibly TRBD1 (6 bases). The CDR3 is made up of 17 amino acids. Looked up from germline, CDR1 is SNHLY and CDR2 is FYNNEI. Deletions cut 6 bases from V and 0 bases from J, with 15 bases between.